The 9 T cell receptor beta chains reported below all come from one sample, sequenced in a study of T cells in Graves' hyperthyroidism and ophthalmopathy. Amplified TCR beta CDR3 regions derived from RNA transcripts. HTBI primers were used for first-round RT-PCR of the TCR CDR3. Via MiXCR, TCRdb re-called the multiplex PCR reads, giving one row per CDR3 protein. The sample has some 510,000 distinct CDR3 sequences, under 25% seen once. Sequenced sample: blood. These receptors were taken from a man in his late teens or twenties with Graves' hyperthyroidism.

This chain joins TRBV2 and TRBJ2-7, with 11 bases matching TRBD2. This CDR3 has 15 residues. Germline V lookup: CDR1 SNHLY, CDR2 FYNNEI. V lost 7 bases and J lost 2; bases outside the gene matches: 7. The CDR3, as DNA: TGTGCCAGCAAGGGGGGACTAGCGGCGACCTACGAGCAGTACTTC. Its protein is CASKGGLAATYEQYF. Full variable domain (rest looked up from reference TRBV2 and TRBJ2-7): EPEVTQTPSHQVTQMGQEVILRCVPISNHLYFYWYRQILGQKVEFLVSFYNNEISEKSEIFDDQFSVERPDGSNFTLKIRSTKLEDSAMYFCASKGGLAATYEQYFGPGTRLTVT.

This clonotype was recorded many times. The V call is TRBV6-1, the J call TRBJ1-1; possible D gene TRBD1, 5 bases. Germline CDR1 MNHNS, CDR2 SASEGT. There are 14 residues in the CDR3. Trimming removed 5 bases at V and 8 bases at J, with 18 bases between. The CDR3 sequence: CASSPSPQEGEAFF. CDR3 DNA: TGTGCCAGCAGTCCCTCCCCCCAGGAGGGGGAAGCTTTCTTT.

This clonotype appeared many times. The gene calls are TRBV20-1 and TRBJ1-5, with D perhaps TRBD1 (6 bases). Germline V gives CDR1 DFQATT, CDR2 SNEGSKA (reference sequence). Trimming pared 5 bases from V and 0 bases from J, leaving 14 bases between. There are 15 residues in the CDR3. DNA of the CDR3: TGCAGTGCTTCCGAACGGACAGATAGCAATCAGCCCCAGCATTTT. Its protein product is CSASERTDSNQPQHF.

This clonotype was counted at least ten times. This chain joins TRBV5-1 and TRBJ1-2, with 9 bases matching TRBD1. After removal of 0 bases from V and 5 bases from J, the junction contained 14 bases not matched to a gene. CDR1 is SGHRS and CDR2 is YFSETQ in the germline V gene. The CDR3 sequence is 18 residues long. The CDR3 region is CASSLGGQGTLSGYGYTF. CDR3 DNA sequence: TGCGCCAGCAGCTTGGGAGGACAGGGGACCCTTTCGGGATATGGCTACACCTTC.

In this sample, this clonotype turned up many times. The rearrangement uses TRBV6-1 and TRBJ1-1; tentative D call: TRBD1 (5 bases). Trimming cost V 6 bases and J 1 base, with 15 bases left between them. Germline loops: CDR1 MNHNS, CDR2 SASEGT. The CDR3 loop spans 15 amino acids. CDR3 sequence (DNA): TGTGCCAGCAGGGATCCGGGCAGGGAGAACACTGAAGCTTTCTTT. Its protein is CASRDPGRENTEAFF.

This clonotype occurred many times. V usage is TRBV5-1 and J usage is TRBJ1-2; D not resolved. This CDR3 region has 13 residues. The germline CDR1 and CDR2 sequences are SGHRS and YFSETQ. V was clipped by 0 bases and J by 6 bases, with 9 bases between them. CDR3 nucleotides: TGCGCCAGCAGCTTGGGGGGAACAAATGGCTACACCTTC. Translating it yields CASSLGGTNGYTF.

This clonotype was found a few times. V is TRBV24-1 and J is TRBJ1-1; tentative D call: TRBD1 (5 bases). V was pared by 4 bases and J by 3 bases, with 8 bases between. The CDR3 extends over 13 amino acids. The germline V gene encodes CDR1 KGHDR and CDR2 SFDVKD. The CDR3 sequence: CATSDYRYTEAFF. CDR3 coding DNA: TGTGCCACCAGTGACTACAGGTACACTGAAGCTTTCTTT.

The rearrangement uses TRBV6-1 and TRBJ1-2; a possible D gene is TRBD1 (5 bases). V lost 8 bases and J lost 6, with 13 bases in between. The CDR3 contains 12 residues. The germline V gene encodes CDR1 MNHNS and CDR2 SASEGT. This CDR3 reads CASSSGWNGYTF. As DNA, the CDR3 is TGTGCCAGCTCGTCAGGGTGGAATGGCTACACCTTC.

The table lists this clonotype with a few counts. The rearrangement joins TRBV24-1 to TRBJ2-2; possible D gene TRBD2, 6 bases. Germline CDR1 is KGHDR and CDR2 is SFDVKD. Between the trimmed V and J ends, which lost 6 bases and 2 bases, there was a span of 12 bases. The CDR3 runs 15 residues. DNA for the CDR3: TGTGCCACCAGTTCGGGGGTTCTCAACACCGGGGAGCTGTTTTTT. It codes for CATSSGVLNTGELFF.